Below, one T cell receptor (beta chain) is given with its context. The junction departs from the called germline gene at one end, perhaps through a read error. Priming with a constant-region primer yielded TCR beta cDNA from roughly 490 ng total RNA. ARM-PCR, slightly modified, supplied the TCR beta libraries through three nested multiplex PCR rounds. Running around 9 cycles apiece, the first two PCR rounds relied on TRBV1-TRBV30 forward primers together with a C-beta reverse primer. Each CDR3 protein is one row after TCRdb ran MiXCR on the multiplex PCR reads. Here the sample spans about 54,000 distinct CDR3 sequences, about 80% being singletons. Co-extraction yielded RNA and DNA from around 20-30 mg of unsorted bulk tissue. Patients diagnosed with primary liver carcinoma received treatment through surgical resection. This sample was taken from a study of tumor-infiltrating lymphocytes in primary liver carcinoma. Study-level information: Yields of productive TCRbeta reads ranged from roughly 3.5 to 7.13 million per sample and were similar across tissue types.

CDR3 size: 14 residues. Germline-derived CDR1 and CDR2 are LGHNA and YNFKEQ. The chain is built from TRBV4-2 and TRBJ1-1; weak D call: TRBD1 (5 bases). This receptor was taken from a man between 40 and 49 years old with primary liver carcinoma and hepatitis B virus infection. Sequenced sample: liver tumor tissue from sampling region 2. Subset indicated: tumor region T2, inferior pole. The CDR3 spells CASSPGGPGTEAIF. The CDR3 DNA reads TGTGCCAGCAGCCCAGGCGGGCCAGGGACTGAAGCTATCTTT.